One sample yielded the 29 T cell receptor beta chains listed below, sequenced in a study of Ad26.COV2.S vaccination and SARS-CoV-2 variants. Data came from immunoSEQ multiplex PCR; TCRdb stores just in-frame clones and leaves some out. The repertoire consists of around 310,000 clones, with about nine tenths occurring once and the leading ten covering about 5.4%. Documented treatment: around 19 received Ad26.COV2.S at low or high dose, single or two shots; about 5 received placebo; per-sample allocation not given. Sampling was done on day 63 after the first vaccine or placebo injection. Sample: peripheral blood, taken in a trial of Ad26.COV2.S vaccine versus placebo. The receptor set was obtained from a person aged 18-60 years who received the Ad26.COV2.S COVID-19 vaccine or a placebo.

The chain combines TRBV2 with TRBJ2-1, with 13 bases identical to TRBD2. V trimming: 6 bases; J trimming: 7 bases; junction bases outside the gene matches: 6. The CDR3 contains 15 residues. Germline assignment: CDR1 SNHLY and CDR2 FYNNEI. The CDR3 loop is CASSELAGGLNEQFF. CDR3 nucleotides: TGTGCCAGCAGCGAACTAGCGGGGGGGTTAAATGAGCAGTTCTTC.

The CDR3: CASSLAPDRGIEQYF. CDR3 DNA: TGCGCCAGCAGCTTGGCCCCGGACAGGGGAATCGAGCAGTACTTC. The chain is built from TRBV5-1 and TRBJ2-7; 9 nucleotides align to TRBD1. The ends lost 0 bases at V and 6 bases at J; junction bases unmatched: 7. CDR3 size: 15 residues. Germline V gives CDR1 SGHRS, CDR2 YFSETQ.

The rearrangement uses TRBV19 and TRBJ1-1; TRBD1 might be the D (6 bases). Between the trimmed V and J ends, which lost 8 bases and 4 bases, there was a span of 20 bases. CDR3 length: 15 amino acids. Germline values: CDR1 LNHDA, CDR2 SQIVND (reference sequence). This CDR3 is CASLLGGHGGTEAFF. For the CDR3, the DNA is TGTGCCAGTCTCTTGGGGGGCCACGGGGGCACTGAAGCTTTCTTT.

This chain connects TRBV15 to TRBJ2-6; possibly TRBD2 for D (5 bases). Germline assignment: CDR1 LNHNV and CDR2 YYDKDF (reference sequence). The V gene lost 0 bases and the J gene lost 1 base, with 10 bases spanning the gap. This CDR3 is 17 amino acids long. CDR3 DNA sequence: TGTGCCACCAGCAGAGATCTTGAGGGATCTGGGGCCAACGTCCTGACTTTC. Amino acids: CATSRDLEGSGANVLTF.

As DNA, the CDR3 is TGTGCCAGCAGCCAGACAGGGGGCGGTAGCACCGGGGAGCTGTTTTTT. Amino acids: CASSQTGGGSTGELFF. The chain is built from TRBV7-7 and TRBJ2-2, with 10 bases that match TRBD1. Trimming at V came to 5 bases and at J to 4 bases, leaving 7 bases not matched to a gene. The CDR3 sequence is 16 residues long. In germline, CDR1 is SSHAT, CDR2 FNYEAQ (reference sequence).

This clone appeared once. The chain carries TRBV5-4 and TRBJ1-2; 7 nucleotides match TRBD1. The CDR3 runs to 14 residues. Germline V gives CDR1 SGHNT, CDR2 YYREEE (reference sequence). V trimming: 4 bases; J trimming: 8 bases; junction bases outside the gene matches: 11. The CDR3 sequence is CASSHGTADYGYTF. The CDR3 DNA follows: TGTGCCAGCAGCCACGGGACAGCGGATTACGGCTACACCTTC.

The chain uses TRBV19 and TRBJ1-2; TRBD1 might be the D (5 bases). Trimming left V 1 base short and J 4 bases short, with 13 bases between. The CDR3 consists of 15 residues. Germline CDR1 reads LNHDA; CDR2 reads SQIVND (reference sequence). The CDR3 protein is CASSIGQPGGYGYTF. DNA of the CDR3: TGTGCCAGTAGTATAGGACAGCCCGGGGGCTATGGCTACACCTTC.

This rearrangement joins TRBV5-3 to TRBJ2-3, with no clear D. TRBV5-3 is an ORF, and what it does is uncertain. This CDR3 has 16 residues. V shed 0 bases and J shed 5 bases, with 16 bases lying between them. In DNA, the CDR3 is TGTGCCAGAAGCTTGGCCCAGGAACCTAGACAAGATACGCAGTATTTT. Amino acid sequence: CARSLAQEPRQDTQYF.

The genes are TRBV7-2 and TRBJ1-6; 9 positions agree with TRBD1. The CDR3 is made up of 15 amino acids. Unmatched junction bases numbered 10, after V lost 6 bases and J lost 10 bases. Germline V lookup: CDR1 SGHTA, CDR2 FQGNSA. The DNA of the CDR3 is TGTGCCAGCAGGTCGGGCGGGACAGGGTCCTCACCCCTCCACTTT. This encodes CASRSGGTGSSPLHF.

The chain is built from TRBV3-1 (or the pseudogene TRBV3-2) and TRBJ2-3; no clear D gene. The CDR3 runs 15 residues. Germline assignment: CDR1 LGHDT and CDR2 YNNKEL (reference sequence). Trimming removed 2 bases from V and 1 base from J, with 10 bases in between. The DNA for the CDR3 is TGTGCCAGCAGCCAAAGTGGAACAGGCACAGATACGCAGTATTTT. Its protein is CASSQSGTGTDTQYF.

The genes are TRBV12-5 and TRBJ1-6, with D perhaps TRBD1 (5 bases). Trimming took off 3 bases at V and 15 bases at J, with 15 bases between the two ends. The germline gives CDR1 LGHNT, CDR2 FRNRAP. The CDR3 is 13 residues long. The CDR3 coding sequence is TGTGCTAGTGGTTTCTTTTTCGGGGCGTTCCTCCACTTT. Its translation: CASGFFFGAFLHF.

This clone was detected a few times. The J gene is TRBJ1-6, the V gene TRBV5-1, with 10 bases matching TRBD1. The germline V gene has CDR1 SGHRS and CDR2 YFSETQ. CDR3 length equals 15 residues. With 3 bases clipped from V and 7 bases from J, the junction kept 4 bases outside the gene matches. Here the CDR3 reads CASSSGQGENSPLHF. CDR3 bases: TGCGCCAGCAGCTCCGGACAGGGGGAGAATTCACCCCTCCACTTT. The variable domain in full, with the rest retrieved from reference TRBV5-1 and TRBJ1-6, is KAGVTQTPRYLIKTRGQQVTLSCSPISGHRSVSWYQQTPGQGLQFLFEYFSETQRNKGNFPGRFSGRQFSNSRSEMNVSTLELGDSALYLCASSSGQGENSPLHFGNGTRLTVT.

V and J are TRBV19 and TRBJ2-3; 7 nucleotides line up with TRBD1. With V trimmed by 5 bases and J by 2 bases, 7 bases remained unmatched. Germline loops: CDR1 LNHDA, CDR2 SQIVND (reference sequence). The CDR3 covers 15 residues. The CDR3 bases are TGTGCCAGTAGTCCCCGACAGGGCCTCACAGATACGCAGTATTTT. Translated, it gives CASSPRQGLTDTQYF.

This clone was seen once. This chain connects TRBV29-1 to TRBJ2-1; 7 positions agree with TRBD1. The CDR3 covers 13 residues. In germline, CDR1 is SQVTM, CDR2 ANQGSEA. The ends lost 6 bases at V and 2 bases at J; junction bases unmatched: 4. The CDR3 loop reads CSVRDSPYNEQFF. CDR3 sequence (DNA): TGCAGCGTCCGGGACAGTCCCTACAATGAGCAGTTCTTC.

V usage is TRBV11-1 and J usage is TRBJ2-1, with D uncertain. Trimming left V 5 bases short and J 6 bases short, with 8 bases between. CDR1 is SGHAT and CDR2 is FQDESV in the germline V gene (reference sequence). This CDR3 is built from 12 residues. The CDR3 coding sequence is TGTGCCAGCAGCCCCCTGGGCAATGAGCAGTTCTTC. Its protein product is CASSPLGNEQFF.

Written as DNA, the CDR3 is TGTGCCAGCAGTGATTCCCCGGGACTAGCGGTAGATACGCAGTATTTT. Residues: CASSDSPGLAVDTQYF. This chain connects TRBV6-4 to TRBJ2-3, with 11 bases matching TRBD2. J lost 5 bases, V lost 3 bases, and 7 bases had no gene match. The V gene's germline CDR1 is MRHNA and CDR2 SNTAGT. CDR3 length: 16 amino acids.

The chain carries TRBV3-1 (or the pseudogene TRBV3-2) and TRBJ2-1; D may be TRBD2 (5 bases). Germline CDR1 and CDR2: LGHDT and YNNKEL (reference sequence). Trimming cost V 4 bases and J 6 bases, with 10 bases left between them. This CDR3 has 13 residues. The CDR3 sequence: CASSPLRGNEQFF. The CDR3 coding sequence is TGTGCCAGCAGCCCATTACGGGGCAATGAGCAGTTCTTC.

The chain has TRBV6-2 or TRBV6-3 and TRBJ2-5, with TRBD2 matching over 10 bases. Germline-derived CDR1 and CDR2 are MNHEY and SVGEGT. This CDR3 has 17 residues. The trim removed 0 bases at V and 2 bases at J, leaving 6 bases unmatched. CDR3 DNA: TGTGCCAGCAGTTACTCCCCTAGCGGGGGAATACAAGAGACCCAGTACTTC. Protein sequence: CASSYSPSGGIQETQYF.

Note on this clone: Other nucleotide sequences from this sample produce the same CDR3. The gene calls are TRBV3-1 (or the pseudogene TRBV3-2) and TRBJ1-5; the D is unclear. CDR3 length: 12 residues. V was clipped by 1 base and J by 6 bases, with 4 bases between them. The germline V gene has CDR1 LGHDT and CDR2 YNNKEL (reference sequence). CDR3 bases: TGTGCCAGCAGCCAAGGGCCTCAGCCCCAGCATTTT. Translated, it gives CASSQGPQPQHF.

In DNA, the CDR3 is TGTGCCAGCAGTACGGGGGATTATTACTATGGCTACACCTTC. It encodes CASSTGDYYYGYTF. The chain has TRBV6-2 or TRBV6-3 and TRBJ1-2, with D perhaps matching TRBD1 (5 bases). The CDR3 loop spans 14 amino acids. The germline CDR1 and CDR2 sequences are MNHEY and SVGEGT. V was clipped by 5 bases and J by 3 bases, with 13 bases between them.

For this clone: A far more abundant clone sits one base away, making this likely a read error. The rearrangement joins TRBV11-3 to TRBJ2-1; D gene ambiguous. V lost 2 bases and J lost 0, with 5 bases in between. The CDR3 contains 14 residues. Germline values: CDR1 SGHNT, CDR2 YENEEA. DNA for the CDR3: TGTGCCAGCAGCTTACTGGGCTCCTACAATGAGCAGTTCTTC. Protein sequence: CASSLLGSYNEQFF.

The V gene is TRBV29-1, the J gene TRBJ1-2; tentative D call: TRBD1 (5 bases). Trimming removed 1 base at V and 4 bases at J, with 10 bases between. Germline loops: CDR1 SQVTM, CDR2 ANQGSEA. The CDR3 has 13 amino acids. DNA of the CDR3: TGCAGCGTTGAAGCCGGGGCGGGCTATGGCTACACCTTC. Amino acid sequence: CSVEAGAGYGYTF.

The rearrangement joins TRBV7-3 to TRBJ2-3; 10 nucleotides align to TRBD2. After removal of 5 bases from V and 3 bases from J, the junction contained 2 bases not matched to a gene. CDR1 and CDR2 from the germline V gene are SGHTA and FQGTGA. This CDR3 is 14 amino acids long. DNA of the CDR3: TGTGCCAGCAGCCAGGGACTAGCGACAGATACGCAGTATTTT. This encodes CASSQGLATDTQYF.

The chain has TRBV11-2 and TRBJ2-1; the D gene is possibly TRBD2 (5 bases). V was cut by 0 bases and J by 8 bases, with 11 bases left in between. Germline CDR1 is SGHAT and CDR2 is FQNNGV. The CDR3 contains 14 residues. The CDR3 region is CASSLDTSADEQFF. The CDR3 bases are TGTGCCAGCAGCTTAGATACTAGTGCGGATGAGCAGTTCTTC. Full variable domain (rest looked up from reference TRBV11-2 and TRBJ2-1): EAGVAQSPRYKIIEKRQSVAFWCNPISGHATLYWYQQILGQGPKLLIQFQNNGVVDDSQLPKDRFSAERLKGVDSTLKIQPAKLEDSAVYLCASSLDTSADEQFFGPGTRLTVL.

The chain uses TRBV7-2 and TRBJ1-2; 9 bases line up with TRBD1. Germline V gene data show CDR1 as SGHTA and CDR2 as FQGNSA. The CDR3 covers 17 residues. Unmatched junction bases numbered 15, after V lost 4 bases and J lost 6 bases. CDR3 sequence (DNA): TGTGCCAGCAGCTCCAAGAAACAGGGGGCTGGTGCCAATGGCTACACCTTC. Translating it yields CASSSKKQGAGANGYTF.

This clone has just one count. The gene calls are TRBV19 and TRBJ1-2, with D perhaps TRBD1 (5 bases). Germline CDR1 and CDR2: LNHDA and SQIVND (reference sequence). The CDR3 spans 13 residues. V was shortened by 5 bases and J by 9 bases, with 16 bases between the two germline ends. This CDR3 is CASSEGWDPRYTF. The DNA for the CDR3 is TGTGCCAGTAGTGAGGGTTGGGACCCCCGCTACACCTTC.

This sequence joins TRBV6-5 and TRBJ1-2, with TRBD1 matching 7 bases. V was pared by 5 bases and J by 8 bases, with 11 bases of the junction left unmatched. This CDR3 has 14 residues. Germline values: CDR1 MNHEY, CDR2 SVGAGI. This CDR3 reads CASSPGLRGGGYTF. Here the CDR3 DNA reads TGTGCCAGCAGTCCCGGCCTCAGGGGGGGCGGCTACACCTTC.

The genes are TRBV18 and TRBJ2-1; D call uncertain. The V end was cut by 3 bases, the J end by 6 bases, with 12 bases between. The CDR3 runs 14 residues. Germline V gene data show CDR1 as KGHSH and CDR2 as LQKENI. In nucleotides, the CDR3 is TGTGCCAGCTCACCGCAGACGGGCCTCAATGAGCAGTTCTTC. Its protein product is CASSPQTGLNEQFF.

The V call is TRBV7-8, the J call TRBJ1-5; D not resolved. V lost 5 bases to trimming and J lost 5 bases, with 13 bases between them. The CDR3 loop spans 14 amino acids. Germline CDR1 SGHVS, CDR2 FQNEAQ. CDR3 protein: CASSRLGFYQPQHF. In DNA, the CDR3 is TGTGCCAGCAGCCGCTTAGGCTTTTATCAGCCCCAGCATTTT.